This TCR beta chain was captured by sequencing in a study of control samples from healthy donors and cancer patients. The repertoire was sequenced with immunoSEQ multiplex PCR; TCRdb's copy has only in-frame clones and lacks some. The sample lists approximately 160,000 clones, around 93% seen once, with over 3.5% in the top ten. V lost 4 bases, J lost 3 bases, and 15 bases lay in between. The CDR3 extends over 15 amino acids. The germline CDR1 and CDR2 sequences are MNHEY and SMNVEV (reference sequence). The source is an older woman in good health. Sequences were obtained from blood. The chain recombines TRBV27 with TRBJ1-1, with D possibly matching TRBD1 (5 bases). The CDR3 here is CASSSGPSWDTEAFF. Written as DNA, the CDR3 is TGTGCCAGCAGTTCGGGGCCCTCATGGGACACTGAAGCTTTCTTT.